This TCR beta chain was captured by sequencing in a study of blood T cell repertoires in COVID-19. Produced via immunoSEQ multiplex PCR; TCRdb's table is partial and in-frame only. The data contain hundreds of thousands of clones, approximately 88% of them singletons. Participants reported their clinical history, and cohort assignment relied on those reports. The CDR3 contains 16 residues. CDR1 and CDR2 from the germline V gene are SGHTA and FQGNSA. V was pared by 2 bases and J by 15 bases, with 12 bases of the junction left unmatched. Material for sequencing was PBMCs or T cells enriched from blood (not recorded which). The TCR was taken from a woman aged 35 to 49 with acute COVID-19. V usage is TRBV7-2 and J usage is TRBJ2-1, with TRBD2 identical over 14 bases. For the CDR3, the DNA is TGTGCCAGCAGCTTAAGTCCGACTAGCGGGGGGGTCCGGTCGTTCTTC. Its protein product is CASSLSPTSGGVRSFF. The full variable domain, completed using reference TRBV7-2 and TRBJ2-1, is GAGVSQSPSNKVTEKGKDVELRCDPISGHTALYWYRQSLGQGLEFLIYFQGNSAPDKSGLPSDRFSAERTGGSVSTLTIQRTQQEDSAVYLCASSLSPTSGGVRSFFGPGTRLTVL.